This is a list of T cell receptor beta chains from one sample in a study of T-cell memory formation after mild COVID-19. Using its own MiXCR run on the 5' RACE reads, TCRdb lists one record per CDR3 protein. The sample lists 310,000 or so distinct CDR3 sequences; approximately 15% were seen once. Sequences were obtained from PBMCs or a T cell subset sorted from them (not recorded which). These TCRs come from a man aged 18 to 29 who had mild COVID-19 (a few samples of this study predate the infection). Cell type and time point are not known. Both conserved end residues are part of each CDR3. Rows give clone size only sometimes, using once, few, many, or a class for an expanded clone.

J gene | clone size | V gene | CDR3 length | CDR3 protein
TRBJ2-1 | many | TRBV11-2 | 13 | CASSGGYYNEQFF
TRBJ2-3 | few | TRBV7-2 | 16 | CASSVPSRTSTDTQYF
TRBJ2-3 | . | TRBV6-2/TRBV6-3 | 13 | CASSYAPGAAQYF
TRBJ2-6 | few | TRBV6-2/TRBV6-3 | 17 | CASRSGTGASGANVLTF
TRBJ2-5 | . | TRBV3-1 | 14 | CASSQVNRVETQYF
TRBJ2-1 | few | TRBV4-2 | 16 | CASSQDRAGGYNEQFF
TRBJ1-5 | . | TRBV6-1 | 14 | CASSEASGNQPQHF
TRBJ1-5 | few | TRBV6-6 | 14 | CASSSGTGFQPQHF
TRBJ1-1 | . | TRBV4-3 | 15 | CASSQENNMNTEAFF
TRBJ2-1 | . | TRBV6-5 | 14 | CASRGISSYNEQFF
TRBJ2-1 | . | TRBV20-1 | 12 | CSAFTGHNEQFF
TRBJ2-2 | few | TRBV6-1 | 14 | CASSEVRRTGELFF
TRBJ2-5 | many | TRBV10-3 | 12 | CAIAYREETQYF
TRBJ2-3 | . | TRBV5-5 | 14 | CASSRDSFADTQYF
TRBJ2-1 | few | TRBV4-1 | 13 | CASSQVTGDEQFF
TRBJ2-2 | . | TRBV3-1 | 16 | CASSPRGGKNTGELFF
TRBJ2-2 | many | TRBV12-3/TRBV12-4 | 12 | CASSFRTGELFF
TRBJ2-5 | . | TRBV11-2 | 15 | CASSTTHGGLETQYF
TRBJ2-1 | few | TRBV20-1 | 13 | CSASSGAHNEQFF
TRBJ1-1 | few | TRBV6-1 | 12 | CASSTWTREAFF
TRBJ1-6 | . | TRBV19 | 14 | CASSFRTENSPLHF
TRBJ1-1 | . | TRBV5-6 | 14 | CASSLEGANTEAFF